This is a list of T cell receptor beta chains from one sample in a study of blood T cell repertoires in COVID-19. Generated by immunoSEQ multiplex PCR, the TCRdb table keeps only in-frame clones and is missing some. Here the sample spans under 200,000 clones, 85% to 90% being singletons. The sequenced material came from peripheral blood. The receptors were sampled from a woman older than 75 with COVID-19, enrolled during active disease. CDR3s include the opening cysteine and the closing phenylalanine or tryptophan. The order of the fields is V gene, J gene, D gene, clone size, CDR3 DNA, CDR3 protein. D genes are given only for firm matches. Where a row states a size, it is once, few, many or the class of an expanded clone; other rows omit it.

v_call: TRBV25-1
j_call: TRBJ2-7
d_call: .
clone_size: .
cdr3_nt: TGTGCCAGCAGTGACCACAAGACAGAGAACCGCGATAAGCAGTACTTC
cdr3_aa: CASSDHKTENRDKQYF

v_call: TRBV7-2
j_call: TRBJ1-4
d_call: .
clone_size: .
cdr3_nt: TGTGCCAGCAGCTTCGCTACCAGGGCTGGGAATGAAAAACTGTTTTTT
cdr3_aa: CASSFATRAGNEKLFF

v_call: TRBV7-8
j_call: TRBJ1-5
d_call: TRBD1
clone_size: .
cdr3_nt: TGTGCCAGCAGCGGACAGGGACGCAATCAGCCCCAGCATTTT
cdr3_aa: CASSGQGRNQPQHF

v_call: TRBV5-8
j_call: TRBJ2-1
d_call: .
clone_size: .
cdr3_nt: TGTGCCAGCAGCCGTATGGAGGGCAATGAGCAGTTCTTC
cdr3_aa: CASSRMEGNEQFF

v_call: TRBV28
j_call: TRBJ1-1
d_call: .
clone_size: .
cdr3_nt: TGTGCCAGCAGTTTGGAGCAGGAAGCTTTCTTT
cdr3_aa: CASSLEQEAFF

v_call: TRBV7-9
j_call: TRBJ2-3
d_call: TRBD1
clone_size: .
cdr3_nt: TGTGCCAGCAGCCTAGGACAGGCCCTGTTCCTAGATACGCAGTATTTT
cdr3_aa: CASSLGQALFLDTQYF

v_call: TRBV5-8
j_call: TRBJ1-1
d_call: TRBD1
clone_size: few
cdr3_nt: TGTGCCAGCAGCTTGGGGGGACAGGGGCAAGCTTTCTTT
cdr3_aa: CASSLGGQGQAFF

v_call: TRBV13
j_call: TRBJ2-5
d_call: TRBD2
clone_size: once
cdr3_nt: TGTGCCAGCAGCTTACTACTAGCGGGAGGGTCAGAGACCCAGTACTTC
cdr3_aa: CASSLLLAGGSETQYF

v_call: TRBV5-1
j_call: TRBJ2-1
d_call: TRBD2
clone_size: .
cdr3_nt: TGCGCCAGCAGCTTGGGGACTAGCTCTCTCGGGAATGAGCAGTTCTTC
cdr3_aa: CASSLGTSSLGNEQFF

v_call: TRBV5-6
j_call: TRBJ1-2
d_call: .
clone_size: .
cdr3_nt: TGTGCCAGCAGTTTGGGACGGCCGGGGTTTAGCTACACCTTC
cdr3_aa: CASSLGRPGFSYTF

v_call: TRBV5-1
j_call: TRBJ2-5
d_call: TRBD2
clone_size: few
cdr3_nt: TGCGCCAGCAGCTCGGGACTAGCGGGAGCCCCGGGGCAAGAGACCCAGTACTTC
cdr3_aa: CASSSGLAGAPGQETQYF

v_call: TRBV9
j_call: TRBJ2-3
d_call: TRBD2
clone_size: few
cdr3_nt: TGTGCCAGCAGCGTCCGACTAGCGGGAGGGGGGACCCCTCCAGATACGCAGTATTTT
cdr3_aa: CASSVRLAGGGTPPDTQYF

v_call: TRBV10-3
j_call: TRBJ2-1
d_call: .
clone_size: .
cdr3_nt: TGTGCCATCAGTGAGTCAACTGGCGGGCCTGAGCAGTTCTTC
cdr3_aa: CAISESTGGPEQFF

v_call: TRBV2
j_call: TRBJ2-1
d_call: TRBD2
clone_size: .
cdr3_nt: TGTGCCAGCACTAAGGAAGCGGGAGACTATGAGCAGTTCTTC
cdr3_aa: CASTKEAGDYEQFF

v_call: TRBV4-3
j_call: TRBJ1-1
d_call: .
clone_size: .
cdr3_nt: TGCGCCAGCAGCCAACGATCAGTGAACACTGAAGCTTTCTTT
cdr3_aa: CASSQRSVNTEAFF

v_call: TRBV5-1
j_call: TRBJ2-7
d_call: .
clone_size: once
cdr3_nt: TGCGCCAGCAGCTTGGCAGGGCGCCCCTACGAGCAGTACTTC
cdr3_aa: CASSLAGRPYEQYF

v_call: TRBV29-1
j_call: TRBJ1-2
d_call: TRBD1
clone_size: .
cdr3_nt: TGCAGCGCTGGGACAGCGCTCTATGGCTACACCTTC
cdr3_aa: CSAGTALYGYTF

v_call: TRBV9
j_call: TRBJ2-1
d_call: .
clone_size: .
cdr3_nt: TGTGCCAGCAGCGGCGGGACGGCCGCTTACAATGAGCAGTTCTTC
cdr3_aa: CASSGGTAAYNEQFF

v_call: TRBV27
j_call: TRBJ1-1
d_call: .
clone_size: few
cdr3_nt: TGTGCCAGCAGACGCCCTAGCGACCCTGAAGCTTTCTTT
cdr3_aa: CASRRPSDPEAFF

v_call: TRBV4-2
j_call: TRBJ2-1
d_call: .
clone_size: .
cdr3_nt: TGTGCCAGCAGCCAAGACGGGAGCTCCTACAATGAGCAGTTCTTC
cdr3_aa: CASSQDGSSYNEQFF

v_call: TRBV20-1
j_call: TRBJ1-2
d_call: .
clone_size: .
cdr3_nt: TGCAGTGCTAGAGACCACAAAGGCTACACCTTC
cdr3_aa: CSARDHKGYTF

v_call: TRBV3-1/TRBV3-2
j_call: TRBJ1-1
d_call: TRBD1
clone_size: once
cdr3_nt: TGTGCCAGCAGCCAAGTTCCGGGACAGGGAGGAATCTTT
cdr3_aa: CASSQVPGQGGIF

v_call: TRBV7-3
j_call: TRBJ2-3
d_call: .
clone_size: .
cdr3_nt: TGTGCCAGCAGCTTAGAAGGGAGAGATACGCAGTATTTT
cdr3_aa: CASSLEGRDTQYF

v_call: TRBV2
j_call: TRBJ1-5
d_call: TRBD1
clone_size: .
cdr3_nt: TGTGCCAGCAGTGTCGACAGGGTCAATCAGCCCCAGCATTTT
cdr3_aa: CASSVDRVNQPQHF

v_call: TRBV4-3
j_call: TRBJ1-2
d_call: .
clone_size: .
cdr3_nt: TGCGCCAGCAGAAACGGACTCAATGGCTACACCTTC
cdr3_aa: CASRNGLNGYTF

v_call: TRBV12-3/TRBV12-4
j_call: TRBJ2-2
d_call: .
clone_size: .
cdr3_nt: TGTGCCAGCAGAACTACCAACTTCGGGGAGCTGTTTTTT
cdr3_aa: CASRTTNFGELFF

v_call: TRBV9
j_call: TRBJ2-3
d_call: TRBD1
clone_size: once
cdr3_nt: TGTGCCAGCAGCGTGTCCCCGGGACAGGGGGCCACAGATACGCAGTATTTT
cdr3_aa: CASSVSPGQGATDTQYF

v_call: TRBV23-1
j_call: TRBJ2-1
d_call: TRBD2
clone_size: .
cdr3_nt: TGCGCCAGCAGTCAGTGTAGAGGGACTAGCTCCCTGAGCTCCTACAATGAGCAGTTCTTC
cdr3_aa: CASSQCRGTSSLSSYNEQFF

v_call: TRBV7-2
j_call: TRBJ1-3
d_call: TRBD1
clone_size: .
cdr3_nt: TGTGCCAGCAGCTTTACTCCGGGACAGAGCTCTGGAAACACCATATATTTT
cdr3_aa: CASSFTPGQSSGNTIYF

v_call: TRBV5-1
j_call: TRBJ2-5
d_call: TRBD2
clone_size: .
cdr3_nt: TGCGCCAGCAGCTTAACTAGCGGGGTAGAGACCCAGTACTTC
cdr3_aa: CASSLTSGVETQYF

v_call: TRBV19
j_call: TRBJ1-1
d_call: .
clone_size: .
cdr3_nt: TGTGCCACCTCGGACAGATTAAACACTGAAGCTTTCTTT
cdr3_aa: CATSDRLNTEAFF

v_call: TRBV11-2
j_call: TRBJ2-5
d_call: TRBD2
clone_size: .
cdr3_nt: TGTGCCAGCAGCTTAGATCGTCTAGCGGGGTTGGAGACCCAGTACTTC
cdr3_aa: CASSLDRLAGLETQYF

v_call: TRBV19
j_call: TRBJ1-2
d_call: .
clone_size: .
cdr3_nt: TGTGCCAGTAGTATGGCTCCTCGAGCGGGCGGCTACACCTTC
cdr3_aa: CASSMAPRAGGYTF

v_call: TRBV3-1/TRBV3-2
j_call: TRBJ1-2
d_call: .
clone_size: .
cdr3_nt: TGTGCCAGCAGCCAATCGGCGGGGGGACGGACCTATGGCTACACCTTC
cdr3_aa: CASSQSAGGRTYGYTF

v_call: TRBV19
j_call: TRBJ2-1
d_call: TRBD1
clone_size: .
cdr3_nt: TGTGCCAGCTCCGGGACAGGGGGCAATGAGCAGTTCTTC
cdr3_aa: CASSGTGGNEQFF

v_call: TRBV10-3
j_call: TRBJ1-2
d_call: TRBD1
clone_size: .
cdr3_nt: TGTGCCATCAATGGACAGGTCACCAATACTCTCTCGGAGGGCTATGGCTACACCTTC
cdr3_aa: CAINGQVTNTLSEGYGYTF